One and the same sample provided the 14 T cell receptor beta chains below, sequenced in a study of shared clonotypes between healthy human individuals (dated by TCRdb to the early 2020s). The method was the immunoSEQ multiplex PCR assay. TCRdb stores this immuneACCESS table with in-frame sequences only. Part of the clones is absent; in the studies checked, under half of the shortfall reflects unresolved V genes, and no reason is known for the rest. The table for this sample lists over a million clones; roughly 96% of them were counted only once. Together, the top ten hold roughly 1.1% of the sample. Sequences were obtained from naive CD4+ T cells sorted from blood. In the paper's terms, the cell subset or site label means: CD45RA+ positively selected. The origin of the receptors is a man aged 30 to 45 in good health.

The chain couples TRBV5-4 to TRBJ2-2; 13 nucleotides align to TRBD2. The length of the CDR3 is 17 residues. Germline V CDR1 and CDR2: SGHNT, YYREEE (reference sequence). V lost 3 bases and J lost 0; bases outside the gene matches: 2. The CDR3 DNA reads TGTGCCAGCAGCTCGGGACTAGCGGGACCGAACACCGGGGAGCTGTTTTTT. This sequence encodes CASSSGLAGPNTGELFF.

V is TRBV6-5 and J is TRBJ1-1; D unresolved. The V end was cut by 2 bases, the J end by 1 base, with 8 bases between. The CDR3 runs to 14 residues. CDR1 and CDR2 from the germline V gene are MNHEY and SVGAGI. The CDR3 reads CASSYAGKNTEAFF. Here the CDR3 DNA reads TGTGCCAGCAGTTACGCCGGGAAGAACACTGAAGCTTTCTTT.

V usage is TRBV5-4 and J usage is TRBJ2-2; either TRBD1 or TRBD2 may fit D (5 bases each). This CDR3 contains 14 residues. Trimming removed 7 bases at V and 1 base at J, with 11 bases between. Germline V gives CDR1 SGHNT, CDR2 YYREEE (reference sequence). The CDR3 region has the DNA TGTGCCAGCGCCAGGGCGGGGAACACCGGGGAGCTGTTTTTT. This codes for CASARAGNTGELFF.

The rearrangement links TRBV28 to TRBJ2-3; possibly TRBD2 for D (7 bases). V was shortened by 6 bases and J by 4 bases, with 17 bases between the two germline ends. Per the germline V gene, CDR1 is MDHEN and CDR2 is SYDVKM. The CDR3 has 15 residues. CDR3 in amino acids: CASRGAGAGSDTQYF. Written as DNA, the CDR3 is TGTGCCAGCAGGGGGGCGGGAGCTGGCTCAGATACGCAGTATTTT.

The chain has TRBV25-1 and TRBJ1-3, with a tentative D call TRBD1 (5 bases). V was trimmed by 6 bases and J by 0 bases, leaving 9 bases between them. The CDR3 runs to 14 residues. In germline, CDR1 is MGHDK, CDR2 SYGVNS. The DNA for the CDR3 is TGTGCCAGCAGGGGACTTTACTCTGGAAACACCATATATTTT. The encoded protein is CASRGLYSGNTIYF.

The V and J genes are TRBV5-6 and TRBJ2-3, with D possibly TRBD2 on 5 matching bases. The CDR3 is made up of 17 amino acids. The germline V and J ends were trimmed by 3 bases and 2 bases, with 19 bases remaining between them. Germline V gene lookup returns CDR1 SGHDT and CDR2 YYEEEE. The chain's CDR3 is CASSSYFIARLTDTQYF. In DNA, the CDR3 is TGTGCCAGCAGCTCCTACTTTATAGCGAGGCTCACAGATACGCAGTATTTT.

The chain has TRBV7-9 and TRBJ2-7; D possibly corresponds to TRBD1 (5 bases). The germline V and J ends were trimmed by 5 bases and 2 bases, with 16 bases remaining between them. CDR3 size: 15 residues. CDR1 is SEHNR and CDR2 is FQNEAQ in the germline V gene (reference sequence). The CDR3 nucleotides read TGTGCCAGCAGCCCTACAAGTACGACAGCCTACGAGCAGTACTTC. It encodes CASSPTSTTAYEQYF.

The chain carries TRBV19 and TRBJ1-5; 7 bases align to TRBD1. In germline, CDR1 is LNHDA, CDR2 SQIVND (reference sequence). The CDR3 is made up of 15 amino acids. Trimming cost V 4 bases and J 5 bases; bases outside gene matches: 8. The CDR3 loop reads CASSTRQGQDQPQHF. The CDR3 DNA follows: TGTGCCAGTAGTACCAGACAGGGTCAGGATCAGCCCCAGCATTTT.

The V gene is TRBV5-4, the J gene TRBJ2-2; 8 positions match TRBD1. This CDR3 is built from 16 residues. CDR1 and CDR2 (germline): SGHNT, YYREEE (reference sequence). Unmatched junction bases numbered 5, after V lost 3 bases and J lost 1 base. CDR3 sequence (DNA): TGTGCCAGCAGCTCGCCCGGGACAGGGAACACCGGGGAGCTGTTTTTT. Its translation is CASSSPGTGNTGELFF.

The chain is built from TRBV5-4 and TRBJ2-3, with D tentatively TRBD1 (7 bases). The germline gives CDR1 SGHNT, CDR2 YYREEE (reference sequence). Trimming removed 0 bases from V and 6 bases from J, with 11 bases in between. The length of the CDR3 is 14 residues. CDR3 protein: CASSLAAGGDTQYF. CDR3 coding DNA: TGTGCCAGCAGCTTGGCCGCAGGGGGGGATACGCAGTATTTT.

This chain joins TRBV7-8 and TRBJ2-7; possible D gene TRBD1, 5 bases. V was trimmed by 2 bases and J by 2 bases, leaving 13 bases between them. Germline V gene sequence: CDR1 SGHVS, CDR2 FQNEAQ. This CDR3 has 15 amino acids. The CDR3 coding sequence is TGTGCCAGCAGCTTAAGGCAGGGCAGGGCCTACGAGCAGTACTTC. Protein sequence: CASSLRQGRAYEQYF.

The gene calls are TRBV5-1 and TRBJ2-4, with 8 bases fitting TRBD2. The CDR3 is 18 amino acids. Per the germline V gene, CDR1 is SGHRS and CDR2 is YFSETQ. Losses at the gene ends were 0 bases for V and 0 bases for J; bases not matched to a gene: 8. CDR3 nucleotides: TGCGCCAGCAGCTTGGGCCTAGCGGGTGATCTAGCCAAAAACATTCAGTACTTC. Residues: CASSLGLAGDLAKNIQYF.

The V call is TRBV14, the J call TRBJ2-1; TRBD2 matches 14 bases. The CDR3 spans 19 residues. Germline CDR1 SGHDN, CDR2 FVKESK. V lost 0 bases, J lost 1 base, and 5 bases stayed unmatched. The CDR3, as DNA: TGTGCCAGCAGCCAAGACGGACTAGCGGGAGGATGGTCCTACAATGAGCAGTTCTTC. Its translation is CASSQDGLAGGWSYNEQFF.

This chain uses TRBV9 with TRBJ2-3; D is unresolved. Per the germline V gene, CDR1 is SGDLS and CDR2 is YYNGEE. Trimming shortened V by 3 bases and J by 4 bases, and 12 bases separated the two germline ends. The CDR3 consists of 14 residues. CDR3 nucleotide sequence: TGTGCCAGCAGCGCCAGAAGTGCCTCAGATACGCAGTATTTT. Protein sequence: CASSARSASDTQYF.